This T cell receptor (beta chain) was documented in a study of post-analysis software for immune sequencing data. Overall study findings and caveats: By F measure, strong co-clustering occurred among samples prepared in the same batch. Compared with controls, patients had more of about 5 TRBV segments, including TRBV5-6, TRBV5-1 and TRBV20-1.

V was pared by 5 bases and J by 6 bases, with 18 bases between. The CDR3 has 15 residues. The germline CDR1 and CDR2 sequences are MNHEY and SVGAGI. To note about this clonotype: What it binds is unknown.

Included in the TCR beta cDNA libraries were unique molecular identifiers. TCRdb redid the calling of the PCR reads with MiXCR, one entry per CDR3 protein. This sample carries about 770,000 distinct CDR3 sequences, about half of them seen once, and the ten largest clones take roughly 4.9%. The rearrangement uses TRBV6-5 and TRBJ2-3; D may match TRBD1 or TRBD2 (6 bases each). The origin of this receptor is a girl between 10 and 17 years old with multiple sclerosis. Material: blood. CDR3 DNA: TGTGCCAGCAGTAGCACCGGGGGCGTCGGGGATACGCAGTATTTT. Translated, it gives CASSSTGGVGDTQYF.